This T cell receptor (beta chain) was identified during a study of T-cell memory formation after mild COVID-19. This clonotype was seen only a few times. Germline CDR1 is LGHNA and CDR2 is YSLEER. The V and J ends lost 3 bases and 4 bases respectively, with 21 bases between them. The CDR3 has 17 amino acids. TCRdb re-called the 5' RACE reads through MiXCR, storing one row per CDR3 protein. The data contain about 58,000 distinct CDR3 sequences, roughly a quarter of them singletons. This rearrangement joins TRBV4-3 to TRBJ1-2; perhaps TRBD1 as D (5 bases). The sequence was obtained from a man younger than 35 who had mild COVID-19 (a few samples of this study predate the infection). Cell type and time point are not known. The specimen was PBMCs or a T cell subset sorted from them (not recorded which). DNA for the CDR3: TGCGCCAGCAGCCACCGTCAACAAGTCGAGGGGTTCTATGGCTACACCTTC. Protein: CASSHRQQVEGFYGYTF.